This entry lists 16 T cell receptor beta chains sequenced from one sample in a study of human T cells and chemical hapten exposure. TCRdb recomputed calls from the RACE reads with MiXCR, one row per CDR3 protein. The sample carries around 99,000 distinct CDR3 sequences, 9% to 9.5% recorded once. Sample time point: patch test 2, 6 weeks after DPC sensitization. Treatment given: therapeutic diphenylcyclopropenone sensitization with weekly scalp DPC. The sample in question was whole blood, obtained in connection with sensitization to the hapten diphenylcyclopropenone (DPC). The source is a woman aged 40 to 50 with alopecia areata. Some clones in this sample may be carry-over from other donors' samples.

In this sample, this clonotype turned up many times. CDR3 DNA: TGTGCCAGCTCACCGGGACAGGTATTCACTGAAGCTTTCTTT. Translated, it gives CASSPGQVFTEAFF. The chain is built from TRBV18 and TRBJ1-1; 8 bases are a match to TRBD1. The CDR3 covers 14 residues. CDR1 and CDR2 from the germline V gene are KGHSH and LQKENI. Losses at the gene ends were 3 bases for V and 4 bases for J; bases not matched to a gene: 4.

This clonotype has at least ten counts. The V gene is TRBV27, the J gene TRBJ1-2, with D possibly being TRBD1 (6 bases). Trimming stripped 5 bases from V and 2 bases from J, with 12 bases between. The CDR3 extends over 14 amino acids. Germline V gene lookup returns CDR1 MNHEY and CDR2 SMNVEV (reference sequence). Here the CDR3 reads CASSTGTGNYGYTF. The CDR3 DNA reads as TGTGCCAGCAGTACAGGGACGGGAAACTATGGCTACACCTTC.

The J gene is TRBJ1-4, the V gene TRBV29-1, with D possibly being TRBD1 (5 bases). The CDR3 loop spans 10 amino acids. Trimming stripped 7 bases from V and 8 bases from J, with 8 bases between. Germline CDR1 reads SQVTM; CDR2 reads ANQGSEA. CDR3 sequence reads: CSAGDEKLFF. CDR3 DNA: TGCAGCGCCGGGGACGAAAAACTGTTTTTT.

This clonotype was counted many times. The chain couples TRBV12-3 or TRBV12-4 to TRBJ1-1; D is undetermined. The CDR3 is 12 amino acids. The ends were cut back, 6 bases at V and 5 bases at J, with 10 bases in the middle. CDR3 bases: TGTGCCAGCAGCCCCGGTTGGACTGAAGCTTTCTTT. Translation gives CASSPGWTEAFF.

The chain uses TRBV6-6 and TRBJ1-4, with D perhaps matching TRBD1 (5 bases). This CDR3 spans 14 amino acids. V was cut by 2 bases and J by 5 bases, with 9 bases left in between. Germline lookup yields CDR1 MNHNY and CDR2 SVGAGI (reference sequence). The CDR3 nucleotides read TGTGCCAGCAGTTACGGGGGTAACAATGAAAAACTGTTTTTT. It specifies CASSYGGNNEKLFF.

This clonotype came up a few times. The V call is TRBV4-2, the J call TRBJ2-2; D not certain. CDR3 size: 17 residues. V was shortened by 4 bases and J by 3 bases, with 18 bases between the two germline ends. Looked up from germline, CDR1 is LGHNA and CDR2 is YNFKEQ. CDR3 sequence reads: CASSLTSLGWDTGELFF. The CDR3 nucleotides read TGTGCCAGCAGCCTCACCAGTCTGGGTTGGGACACCGGGGAGCTGTTTTTT.

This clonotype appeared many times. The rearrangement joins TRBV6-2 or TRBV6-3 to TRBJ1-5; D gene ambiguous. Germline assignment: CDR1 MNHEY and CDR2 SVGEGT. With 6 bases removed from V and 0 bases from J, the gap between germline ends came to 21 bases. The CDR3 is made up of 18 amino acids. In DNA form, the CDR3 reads TGTGCCAGCAGCAGAAGTGGTGGCGGGAGTTATAGCAATCAGCCCCAGCATTTT. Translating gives CASSRSGGGSYSNQPQHF.

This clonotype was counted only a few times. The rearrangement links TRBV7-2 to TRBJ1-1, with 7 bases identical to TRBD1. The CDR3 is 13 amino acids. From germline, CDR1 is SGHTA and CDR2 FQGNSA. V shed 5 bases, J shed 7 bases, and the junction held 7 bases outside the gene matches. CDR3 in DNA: TGTGCCAGCAGCCCCAGGGGGGCACTTGAAGCTTTCTTT. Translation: CASSPRGALEAFF.

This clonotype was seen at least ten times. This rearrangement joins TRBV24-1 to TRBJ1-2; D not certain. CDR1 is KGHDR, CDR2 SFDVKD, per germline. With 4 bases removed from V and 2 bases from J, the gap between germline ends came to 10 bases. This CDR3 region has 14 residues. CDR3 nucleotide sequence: TGTGCCACCAGTGAATGGACGGAGAACTATGGCTACACCTTC. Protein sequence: CATSEWTENYGYTF.

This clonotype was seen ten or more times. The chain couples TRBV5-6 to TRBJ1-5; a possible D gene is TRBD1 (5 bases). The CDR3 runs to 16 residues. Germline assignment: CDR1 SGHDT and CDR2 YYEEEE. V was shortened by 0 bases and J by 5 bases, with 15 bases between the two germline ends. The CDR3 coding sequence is TGTGCCAGCAGCTTGGGGGGACCCAGGACGGATCAGCCCCAGCATTTT. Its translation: CASSLGGPRTDQPQHF.

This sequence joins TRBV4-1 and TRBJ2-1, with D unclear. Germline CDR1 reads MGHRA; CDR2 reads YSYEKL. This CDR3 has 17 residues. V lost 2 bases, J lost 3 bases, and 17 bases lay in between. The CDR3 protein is CASSQYSGRKFYNEQFF. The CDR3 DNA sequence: TGCGCCAGCAGCCAATATAGTGGACGGAAGTTCTACAATGAGCAGTTCTTC.

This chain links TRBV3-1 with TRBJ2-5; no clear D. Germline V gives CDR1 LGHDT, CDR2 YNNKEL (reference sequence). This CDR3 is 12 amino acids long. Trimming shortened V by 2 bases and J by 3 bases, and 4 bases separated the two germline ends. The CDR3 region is CASSQSKETQYF. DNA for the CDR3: TGTGCCAGCAGCCAATCGAAAGAGACCCAGTACTTC.

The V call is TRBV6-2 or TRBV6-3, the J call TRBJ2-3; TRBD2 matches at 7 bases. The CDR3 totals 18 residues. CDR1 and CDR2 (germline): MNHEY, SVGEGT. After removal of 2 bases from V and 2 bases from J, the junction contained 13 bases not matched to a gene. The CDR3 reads CASSYPVSVAGLTDTQYF. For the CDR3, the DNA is TGTGCCAGCAGTTACCCGGTCTCCGTAGCGGGCCTCACAGATACGCAGTATTTT.

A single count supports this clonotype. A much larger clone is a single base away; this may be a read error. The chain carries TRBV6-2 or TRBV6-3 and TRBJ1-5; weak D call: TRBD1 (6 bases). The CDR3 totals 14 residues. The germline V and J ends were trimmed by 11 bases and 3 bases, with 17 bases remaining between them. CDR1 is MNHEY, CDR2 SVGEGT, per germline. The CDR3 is CACKGQSDNQPQHF. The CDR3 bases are TGTGCCTGTAAAGGACAGTCAGACAATCAGCCCCAGCATTTT.

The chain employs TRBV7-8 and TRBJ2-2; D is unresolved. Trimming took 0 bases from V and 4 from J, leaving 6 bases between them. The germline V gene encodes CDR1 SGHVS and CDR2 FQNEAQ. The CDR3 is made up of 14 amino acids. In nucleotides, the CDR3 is TGTGCCAGCAGCTTAGCAGGCCCCACCGGGGAGCTGTTTTTT. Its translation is CASSLAGPTGELFF.

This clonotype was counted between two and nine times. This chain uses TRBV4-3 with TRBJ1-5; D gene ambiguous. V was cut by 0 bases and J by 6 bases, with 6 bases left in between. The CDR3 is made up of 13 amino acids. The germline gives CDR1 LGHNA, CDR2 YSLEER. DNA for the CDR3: TGCGCCAGCAGCCAAGAGATTGCTCAGCCCCAGCATTTT. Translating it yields CASSQEIAQPQHF.